This is a list of T cell receptor beta chains from one sample in a study of cytomegalovirus exposure and HLA in healthy donors. Only in-frame clones appear in the TCRdb table, and some are missing; sequencing was by immunoSEQ multiplex PCR. The data contain 100,000 to 150,000 clones, about 82% of them singletons. Material: PBMCs. These TCRs come from a boy under 18 in good health and CMV-seronegative. Each CDR3 is given with its conserved first and last residue. A D gene is named only where the DNA matches it firmly. Some rows have no size entry. The others give once, few or many, or a class for an expanded clone.

abundance	v_gene	j_gene	d_gene	CDR3nt	CDR3aa
NA	TRBV6-5	TRBJ2-1	NA	TGTGCCAGCAGTTACAAGGGGGACAATGAGCAGTTCTTC	CASSYKGDNEQFF
NA	TRBV6-5	TRBJ2-7	TRBD1	TGTGCCAGCAGTTCAGGGGGCTCCTACGAGCAGTACTTC	CASSSGGSYEQYF
NA	TRBV9	TRBJ2-3	TRBD2	TGTGCCAGCAGCGCGACTAGCGGGAGCGCAGATACGCAGTATTTT	CASSATSGSADTQYF
NA	TRBV6-4	TRBJ2-1	NA	TGTGCCAGCAGTGAGGTGGCGGGGTCCTACAATGAGCAGTTCTTC	CASSEVAGSYNEQFF
NA	TRBV6-5	TRBJ2-6	NA	TGTGCCAGCCGACAGATCTCTGGGGCCAACGTCCTGACTTTC	CASRQISGANVLTF
NA	TRBV7-9	TRBJ2-1	NA	TGTGCCAGCGTGATGGTCGGCAATGAGCAGTTCTTC	CASVMVGNEQFF
NA	TRBV4-3	TRBJ1-1	NA	TGCGCCAGCAGCCAAGATTACAGACAGGAGGCTTTCTTT	CASSQDYRQEAFF
NA	TRBV30	TRBJ2-5	NA	TGTGCCTGGAGTGCCCGGGTCCAAGAGACCCAGTACTTC	CAWSARVQETQYF
once	TRBV10-3	TRBJ1-2	NA	TGTGCCATCAGTGGAACAGGGTCTTTGGATGGCTACACCTTC	CAISGTGSLDGYTF
NA	TRBV10-3	TRBJ1-1	TRBD1	TGTGCCATCAGGGGGACAGTGGGGACTGAAGCTTTCTTT	CAIRGTVGTEAFF
NA	TRBV7-6	TRBJ1-3	NA	TGTGCCAGCAGCTTAGAACAGGCCCTCTCTGGAAACACCATATATTTT	CASSLEQALSGNTIYF
NA	TRBV7-3	TRBJ2-2	TRBD2	TGTGCCAGCAGCTTAATAGGACTAGCGGGAGCCCCGAACACCGGGGAGCTGTTTTTT	CASSLIGLAGAPNTGELFF
few	TRBV7-9	TRBJ2-1	TRBD1	TGTGCCAGCAGCTTAGTTTTAGGACAGGACTATGAGCAGTTCTTC	CASSLVLGQDYEQFF
NA	TRBV5-1	TRBJ2-1	TRBD1	TGCGCCAGCAGCATCGGGACAGGGGGGGGTGAGCAGTTCTTC	CASSIGTGGGEQFF
NA	TRBV4-2	TRBJ2-3	TRBD2	TGTGCCAGCAGCCAAGGTACCCTAGCGGGAGGGACAGATACGCAGTATTTT	CASSQGTLAGGTDTQYF
NA	TRBV5-4	TRBJ2-3	NA	TGTGCCAGCAGCTTCCAGAATCTTGGCACAGATACGCAGTATTTT	CASSFQNLGTDTQYF
NA	TRBV4-1	TRBJ1-1	NA	TGCGCCAGCAGCCCTGGGATGTTAGGGGGAAACACTGAAGCTTTCTTT	CASSPGMLGGNTEAFF
NA	TRBV7-3	TRBJ2-1	NA	TGTGCCAGCAGCTTAGTCTCCCTAGCGTTGAGCTCCTACAATGAGCAGTTCTTC	CASSLVSLALSSYNEQFF
once	TRBV15	TRBJ2-3	TRBD2	TGTGCCACCAGCAGAGATAGGGCCAAGCGGGAGAGTAGAACAGATACGCAGTATTTT	CATSRDRAKRESRTDTQYF
NA	TRBV27	TRBJ1-5	TRBD1	TGTGCCAGCAGTCATACAGGGGCCGGTCAGCCCCAGCATTTT	CASSHTGAGQPQHF
few	TRBV30	TRBJ2-1	NA	TGTGCCTGGACAGGGGATTACAATGAGCAGTTCTTC	CAWTGDYNEQFF
NA	TRBV11-3	TRBJ2-3	NA	TGTGCCAGCAAGAGAGCCACAGATACGCAGTATTTT	CASKRATDTQYF
NA	TRBV10-3	TRBJ2-7	NA	TGTGCCATCAGTGAGTCGCGGCATACCTACGAGCAGTACTTC	CAISESRHTYEQYF
NA	TRBV4-1	TRBJ2-3	NA	TGCGCCAGCACTCGCGGCGGCTACACAGATACGCAGTATTTT	CASTRGGYTDTQYF
NA	TRBV18	TRBJ2-3	TRBD2	TGTGCCAGCTCACCACCGCGACTAGCGGCCTACACTGGAGATACGCAGTATTTT	CASSPPRLAAYTGDTQYF
once	TRBV18	TRBJ2-2	TRBD2	TGTGCCAGCTCACCAGTGATAGCGGGAGCCCCCGGGGAGCTGTTTTTT	CASSPVIAGAPGELFF
NA	TRBV5-5	TRBJ1-1	NA	TGTGCCAGCAGCTTGCGGCAGGGTGGCACTGAAGCTTTCTTT	CASSLRQGGTEAFF
NA	TRBV6-5	TRBJ2-7	NA	TGTGCCAGCAGTTACTCGATGTTGGCAGAGCAGTACTTC	CASSYSMLAEQYF
NA	TRBV27	TRBJ2-3	NA	TGTGCCAGCAGTTTGGGAGAGACACCAGATACGCAGTATTTT	CASSLGETPDTQYF
NA	TRBV5-4	TRBJ2-5	TRBD2	TGTGCCAGCAGCCCCCCGGGACTAGCGGGAGCACTGCAAGAGACCCAGTACTTC	CASSPPGLAGALQETQYF
NA	TRBV11-1	TRBJ2-7	TRBD2	TGTGCCAGCAGCCTCCAAAGCGGGAGTGACTACGAGCAGTACTTC	CASSLQSGSDYEQYF
NA	TRBV27	TRBJ2-7	NA	TGTGCCAGCAGGTACCAGGCCGCATCCGGCGAGCAGTACTTC	CASRYQAASGEQYF
NA	TRBV11-3	TRBJ2-7	TRBD2	TGTGCCAGCAGCCAAGATCTAGCGGGAGTTGGCGAGCAGTACTTC	CASSQDLAGVGEQYF
NA	TRBV2	TRBJ2-7	TRBD2	TGTGCCAGCAGTGAATGGGGCGGGAGGGCGGAGTACGAGCAGTACTTC	CASSEWGGRAEYEQYF
NA	TRBV5-1	TRBJ2-3	TRBD2	TGCGCCAGCAGCTTGAGTAGCGGGGGACTAAACACAGATACGCAGTATTTT	CASSLSSGGLNTDTQYF
NA	TRBV13	TRBJ2-3	TRBD2	TGTGCCAGCAGCCGCCTACTAGCGGGAGCCGATACGCAGTATTTT	CASSRLLAGADTQYF
NA	TRBV6-6	TRBJ1-1	TRBD1	TGTGCCAGCAGTCCGGGACAGGGGGCTTTGGGCACTGAAGCTTTCTTT	CASSPGQGALGTEAFF
once	TRBV27	TRBJ2-5	TRBD1	TGTGCCAGCAGTTCCTACTGGACAGGGTCCCAAGAGACCCAGTACTTC	CASSSYWTGSQETQYF
NA	TRBV19	TRBJ2-2	TRBD2	TGTGCCAGTCGAGGGGCGGGAGTGAACACCGGGGAGCTGTTTTTT	CASRGAGVNTGELFF
NA	TRBV5-4	TRBJ2-7	NA	TGTGCCAGCAGCCCGTGGGCAGGGCTCTCCTACGAGCAGTACTTC	CASSPWAGLSYEQYF
NA	TRBV2	TRBJ2-7	NA	TGTGCCAGCAGCGGGGGACTGGGGAACTACGAGCAGTACTTC	CASSGGLGNYEQYF
NA	TRBV27	TRBJ1-5	NA	TGTGCCAGCAGGGCCTTTGGCGGGGTGGGCAATCAGCCCCAGCATTTT	CASRAFGGVGNQPQHF
NA	TRBV29-1	TRBJ2-3	TRBD2	TGCAGCGTTGGGAGCGGGAGGGCCAGTTTCGCAGATACGCAGTATTTT	CSVGSGRASFADTQYF
NA	TRBV4-1	TRBJ1-2	NA	TGCGCCAGCAGCCAACCCAACTGGGGACTCGGGGGCTACACCTTC	CASSQPNWGLGGYTF
few	TRBV2	TRBJ1-1	NA	TGTGCCAGACAGGACAGTTCGAGGACTGAAGCTTTCTTT	CARQDSSRTEAFF
few	TRBV18	TRBJ1-2	TRBD1	TGTGCCAGCTCAGCGGGACAGGAGACATCAAACTATGGCTACCCCTTC	CASSAGQETSNYGYPF
few	TRBV5-1	TRBJ1-4	NA	TGCGCCAGCAGCCCAACCGGGAGGGGAGCTAATGAAAAACTGTTTTTT	CASSPTGRGANEKLFF
NA	TRBV7-9	TRBJ2-1	TRBD2	TGTGCCAGCAGCTCGGGACTAGCGGGAGCGACGCAGTTCTTC	CASSSGLAGATQFF
few	TRBV6-4	TRBJ2-2	NA	TGTGCCAGCAGTGACACCTTCGACAGACCCGGGGAGCTGTTTTTT	CASSDTFDRPGELFF
once	TRBV2	TRBJ1-1	NA	TGTGCCAGCATAAGCCCTATGAGCACTGAAGCTTTCTTT	CASISPMSTEAFF
NA	TRBV13	TRBJ2-7	TRBD2	TGTGCCAGCAGCGGGACTCTAGCGGGATCCTCCTACGAGCAGTACTTC	CASSGTLAGSSYEQYF
NA	TRBV5-6	TRBJ2-3	NA	TGTGCCCCTAGGGGGGGAGGGTCGGGAGTCCCCCCAGATACGCAGTATTTT	CAPRGGGSGVPPDTQYF
few	TRBV27	TRBJ2-1	NA	TGTGCCAGCAGTTGGGCGGGACCCGTTGGGTCCGGGCGGTACAATGAGCAGTTCTTC	CASSWAGPVGSGRYNEQFF
NA	TRBV2	TRBJ2-7	TRBD2	TGTGCCAGCAGTGAACGACTAGCGAGCTACGAGCAGTACTTC	CASSERLASYEQYF
NA	TRBV7-2	TRBJ1-1	NA	TGTGCCAGCAGCTCACCTTCGAGTCACACTGAAGCTTTCTTT	CASSSPSSHTEAFF
NA	TRBV6-5	TRBJ2-7	NA	TGTGCCAGCCAGGGTTCCTACGAGCAGTACTTC	CASQGSYEQYF
NA	TRBV7-9	TRBJ2-7	NA	TGTGCCAGCAGCTCACAGAGCTCCTACGAGCAGTACTTC	CASSSQSSYEQYF
NA	TRBV19	TRBJ2-7	TRBD2	TGTGCCAGTAGTATAGGCCCTCCTAGCGGGAGTGCCTACGAGCAGTACTTC	CASSIGPPSGSAYEQYF
NA	TRBV4-1	TRBJ2-7	NA	TGCGCCAGCAGCCAAGAGGAGGGGGCGTGGGAGCAGTACTTC	CASSQEEGAWEQYF
NA	TRBV7-2	TRBJ2-1	TRBD2	TGTGCCAGCAGCTCCCAGCGGGGTTCCTACAATGAGCAGTTCTTC	CASSSQRGSYNEQFF